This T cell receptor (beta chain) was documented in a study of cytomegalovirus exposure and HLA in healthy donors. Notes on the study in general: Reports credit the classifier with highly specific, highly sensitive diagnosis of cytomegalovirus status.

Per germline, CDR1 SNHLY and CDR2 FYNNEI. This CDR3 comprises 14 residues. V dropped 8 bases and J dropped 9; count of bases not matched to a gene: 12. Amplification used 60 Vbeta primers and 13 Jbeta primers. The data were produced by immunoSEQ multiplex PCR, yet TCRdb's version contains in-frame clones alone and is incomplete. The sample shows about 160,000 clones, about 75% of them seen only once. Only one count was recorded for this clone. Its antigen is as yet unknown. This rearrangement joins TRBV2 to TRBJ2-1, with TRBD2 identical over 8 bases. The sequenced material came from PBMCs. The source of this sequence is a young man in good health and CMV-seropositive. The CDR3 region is CASFPGLGVLEQFF. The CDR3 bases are TGTGCCAGCTTTCCGGGACTAGGAGTACTTGAGCAGTTCTTC.